The subject of this entry is one TCR beta chain. The germline V and J ends were trimmed by 0 bases and 0 bases, with 15 bases remaining between them. The CDR3 length is 18 residues. Germline V CDR1 and CDR2: LGHNA, YSLEER. Authors' analysis steps: Quantification of nucleated cells was approximated via reference gene primer amplification. Profiled with immunoSEQ multiplex PCR; TCRdb holds only in-frame clones, not every one. V, J and clone size are taken as reported in that table, and D and trimming were inferred from the DNA itself. The sample has 400,000 to 550,000 clones, approximately 90% seen once. The data are from a study of blood T cell repertoires in COVID-19. Study-level information: PBMCs, B-cell-depleted T cells, or T cells were the source of the cDNA or gDNA that made up the material.

Sequencing was done on a sample of PBMCs or T cells enriched from blood (not recorded which). The receptor was isolated from a woman aged 18-30 years with acute COVID-19. The chain combines TRBV4-3 with TRBJ2-1, with D perhaps matching TRBD2 (6 bases). Here the CDR3 DNA reads TGCGCCAGCAGCCAAGAAACGGTGCGGGACCTCTCCTACAATGAGCAGTTCTTC. It yields the protein CASSQETVRDLSYNEQFF.